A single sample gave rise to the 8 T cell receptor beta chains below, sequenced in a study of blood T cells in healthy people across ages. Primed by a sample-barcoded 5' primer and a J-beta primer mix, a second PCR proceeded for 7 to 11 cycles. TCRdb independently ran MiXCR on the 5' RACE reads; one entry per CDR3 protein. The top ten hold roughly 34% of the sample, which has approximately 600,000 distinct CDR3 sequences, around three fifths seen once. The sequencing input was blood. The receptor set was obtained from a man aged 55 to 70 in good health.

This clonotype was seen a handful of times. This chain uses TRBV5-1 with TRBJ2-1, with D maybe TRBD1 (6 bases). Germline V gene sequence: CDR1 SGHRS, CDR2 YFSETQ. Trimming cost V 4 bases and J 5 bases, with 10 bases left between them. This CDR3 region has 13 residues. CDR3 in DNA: TGCGCCAGCAGCCCGGACAGTAACAATGAGCAGTTCTTC. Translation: CASSPDSNNEQFF.

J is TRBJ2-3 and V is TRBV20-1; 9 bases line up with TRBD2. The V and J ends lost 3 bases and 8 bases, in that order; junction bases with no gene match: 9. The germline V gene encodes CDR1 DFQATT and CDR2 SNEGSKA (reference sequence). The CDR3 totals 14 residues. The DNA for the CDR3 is TGCAGTGCTAGCCTAGCGGGGATCCTGCCTACGCAGTATTTT. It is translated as CSASLAGILPTQYF.

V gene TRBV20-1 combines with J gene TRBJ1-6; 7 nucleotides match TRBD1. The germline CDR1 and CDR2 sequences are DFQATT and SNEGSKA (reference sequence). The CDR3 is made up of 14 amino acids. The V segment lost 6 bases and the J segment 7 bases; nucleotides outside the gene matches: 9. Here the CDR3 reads CSARDRPLNSPLHF. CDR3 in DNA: TGCAGTGCCCGGGACAGACCCCTCAATTCACCCCTCCACTTT.

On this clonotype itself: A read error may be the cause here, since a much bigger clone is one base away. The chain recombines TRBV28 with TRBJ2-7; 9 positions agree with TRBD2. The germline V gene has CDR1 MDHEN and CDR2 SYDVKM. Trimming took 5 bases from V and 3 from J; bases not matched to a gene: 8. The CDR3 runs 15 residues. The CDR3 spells CASSAPSGGYYEQYF. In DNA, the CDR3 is TGTGCCAGCAGTGCGCCGAGCGGGGGGTACTACGAGCAGTACTTC.

CDR3 loop: CASRLAGKNTEAFF. CDR3 in DNA: TGTGCCAGCAGACTGGCCGGGAAGAACACTGAAGCTTTCTTT. The chain couples TRBV28 to TRBJ1-1; D is unresolved. V shed 6 bases and J shed 1 base, with 12 bases lying between them. The CDR3 length is 14 residues. The V gene's germline CDR1 is MDHEN and CDR2 SYDVKM.

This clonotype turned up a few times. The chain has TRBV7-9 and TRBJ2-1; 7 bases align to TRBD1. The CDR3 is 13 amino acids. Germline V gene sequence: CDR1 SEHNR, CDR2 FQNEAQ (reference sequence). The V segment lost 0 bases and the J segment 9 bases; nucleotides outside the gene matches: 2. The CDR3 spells CASSLATGTEQFF. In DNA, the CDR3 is TGTGCCAGCAGCTTAGCGACAGGGACTGAGCAGTTCTTC.

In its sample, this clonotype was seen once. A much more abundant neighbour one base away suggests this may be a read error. CDR3 loop: CASSQDSSAGGKQFF. CDR3 DNA sequence: TGTGCCAGCAGCCAAGATTCGTCAGCGGGGGGTAAGCAGTTCTTC. The chain couples TRBV4-2 to TRBJ2-1; 9 bases align to TRBD2. This CDR3 has 15 residues. Germline V gene sequence: CDR1 LGHNA, CDR2 YNFKEQ. V was pared by 0 bases and J by 11 bases, with 8 bases of the junction left unmatched.

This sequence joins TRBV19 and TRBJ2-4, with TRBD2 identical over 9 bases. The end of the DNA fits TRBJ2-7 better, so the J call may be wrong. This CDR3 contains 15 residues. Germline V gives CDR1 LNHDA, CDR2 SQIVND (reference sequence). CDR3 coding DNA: TGTGCCAGTAGTCTTGCCGCGGGGGGGCTATACGAGCAGTACTTC. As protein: CASSLAAGGLYEQYF.